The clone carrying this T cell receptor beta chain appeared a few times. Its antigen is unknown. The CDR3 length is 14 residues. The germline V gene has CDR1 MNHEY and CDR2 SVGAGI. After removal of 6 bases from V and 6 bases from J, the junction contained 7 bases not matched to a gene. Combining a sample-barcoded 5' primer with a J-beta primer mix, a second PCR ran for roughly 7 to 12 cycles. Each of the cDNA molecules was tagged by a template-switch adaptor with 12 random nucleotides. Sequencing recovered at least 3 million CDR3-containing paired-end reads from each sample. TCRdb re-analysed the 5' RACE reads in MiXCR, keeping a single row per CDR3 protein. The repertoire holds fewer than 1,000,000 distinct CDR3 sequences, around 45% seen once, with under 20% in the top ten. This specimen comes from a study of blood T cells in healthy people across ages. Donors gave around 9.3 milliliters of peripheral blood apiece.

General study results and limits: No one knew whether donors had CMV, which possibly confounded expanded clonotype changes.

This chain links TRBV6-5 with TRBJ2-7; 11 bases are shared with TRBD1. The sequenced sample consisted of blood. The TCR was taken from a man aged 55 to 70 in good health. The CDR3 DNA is TGTGCCAGCAGACGACCGGGACAGGGGGGCGAGCAGTACTTC. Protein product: CASRRPGQGGEQYF.